The clone carrying this T cell receptor (beta chain) was recorded at least ten times. What it binds is unknown. TCRdb itself ran the 5' RACE reads through MiXCR, one entry per CDR3 protein. The table lists around 60,000 distinct CDR3 sequences, about 3.3% of them singletons, with approximately 6.6% in the top ten. This sample was taken from a study of neurological immune-mediated disorders. Overall study findings and caveats: The study found the most TCR clonal expansion in HTLV-1-associated myelopathy and the least in multiple sclerosis, below healthy controls.

Germline V gene lookup returns CDR1 SGHRS and CDR2 YFSETQ. With 0 bases clipped from V and 6 bases from J, the junction kept 6 bases outside the gene matches. The CDR3 sequence is 16 residues long. The receptor comes from an older woman with multiple sclerosis. This chain joins TRBV5-1 and TRBJ1-6; TRBD1 matches 7 bases. The sample consisted of PBMCs. CDR3 bases: TGCGCCAGCAGCTTGGCCATTGACAGGGTTAATTCACCCCTCCACTTT. Encoded protein: CASSLAIDRVNSPLHF.